This T cell receptor beta chain was observed in a study of T cell repertoires in cytomegalovirus infection. General observations from the study: HLA-C-restricted CMV-specific TCR beta clonotypes prevailed in the ex vivo response. Carriage of CMV together with the relevant HLA was identifiable through cumulative public TCR beta family frequency.

The CDR3 contains 14 residues. From germline, CDR1 is LNHDA and CDR2 SQIVND (reference sequence). The ends lost 10 bases at V and 0 bases at J; junction bases unmatched: 8. MiXCR, run by TCRdb on the reads, gives a single entry per CDR3 protein. This sample has 290,000 or so distinct CDR3 sequences, with 8% to 10% found just once. The table lists this clonotype with many counts. The antigen remains unidentified. This clonotype was sampled from a human donor in good health (CMV status not recorded). Some clones in this sample may be carry-over from other donors' samples. Sequencing was done on a sample of PBMCs. The chain recombines TRBV19 with TRBJ2-7, with 8 bases lining up with TRBD1. CDR3 protein: CATSDRASSYEQYF. CDR3 in DNA: TGTGCCACTTCGGACAGGGCGAGCTCCTACGAGCAGTACTTC.